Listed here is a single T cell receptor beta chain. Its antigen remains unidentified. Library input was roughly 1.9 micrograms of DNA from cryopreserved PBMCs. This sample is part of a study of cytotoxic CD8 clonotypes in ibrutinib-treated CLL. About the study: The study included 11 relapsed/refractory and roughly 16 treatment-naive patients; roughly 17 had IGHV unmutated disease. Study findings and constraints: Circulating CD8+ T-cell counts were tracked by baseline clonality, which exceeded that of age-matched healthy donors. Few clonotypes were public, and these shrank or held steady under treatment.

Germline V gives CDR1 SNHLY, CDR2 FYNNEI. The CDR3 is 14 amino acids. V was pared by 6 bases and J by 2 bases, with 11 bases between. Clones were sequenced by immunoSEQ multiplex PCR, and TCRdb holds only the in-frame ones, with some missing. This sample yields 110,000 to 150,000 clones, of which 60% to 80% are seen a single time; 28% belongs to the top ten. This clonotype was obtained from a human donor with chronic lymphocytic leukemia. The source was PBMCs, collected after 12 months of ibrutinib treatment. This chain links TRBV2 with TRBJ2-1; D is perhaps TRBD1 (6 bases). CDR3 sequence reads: CASRGGTTYNEQFF. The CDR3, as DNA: TGTGCCAGCAGAGGGGGAACCACCTACAATGAGCAGTTCTTC.